This TCR beta chain was sequenced during a study of T cell repertoires in cytomegalovirus infection. Looking at the study overall: In public TCR beta signatures, there were indications of both CMV infection and matching HLA type. Study-wide findings and caveats: Cumulative frequency of public TCR beta families picked out carriers of CMV plus the relevant HLA. The response measured ex vivo was dominated by TCR beta clonotypes (HLA-C-restricted and CMV-specific).

As regards this clonotype: The antigen remains undetermined.

TCRdb called the reads again in MiXCR, with one record for every CDR3 protein. In the table there are hundreds of thousands of distinct CDR3 sequences, around 24% of which are singletons. CDR3 size: 14 residues. Per the germline V gene, CDR1 is DFQATT and CDR2 is SNEGSKA (reference sequence). Trimming removed 4 bases from V and 6 bases from J, with 17 bases in between. The receptor was isolated from a human donor in good health (CMV status not recorded). Some clones in this sample may be carry-over from other donors' samples. The rearrangement links TRBV20-1 to TRBJ2-3; D possibly corresponds to TRBD1 (5 bases). Sequencing was done on a sample of CD8+ T cells from PBMCs. The DNA for the CDR3 is TGCAGTGCTAAGGTAGCATGGGGCTTGGATACGCAGTATTTT. Translating gives CSAKVAWGLDTQYF.